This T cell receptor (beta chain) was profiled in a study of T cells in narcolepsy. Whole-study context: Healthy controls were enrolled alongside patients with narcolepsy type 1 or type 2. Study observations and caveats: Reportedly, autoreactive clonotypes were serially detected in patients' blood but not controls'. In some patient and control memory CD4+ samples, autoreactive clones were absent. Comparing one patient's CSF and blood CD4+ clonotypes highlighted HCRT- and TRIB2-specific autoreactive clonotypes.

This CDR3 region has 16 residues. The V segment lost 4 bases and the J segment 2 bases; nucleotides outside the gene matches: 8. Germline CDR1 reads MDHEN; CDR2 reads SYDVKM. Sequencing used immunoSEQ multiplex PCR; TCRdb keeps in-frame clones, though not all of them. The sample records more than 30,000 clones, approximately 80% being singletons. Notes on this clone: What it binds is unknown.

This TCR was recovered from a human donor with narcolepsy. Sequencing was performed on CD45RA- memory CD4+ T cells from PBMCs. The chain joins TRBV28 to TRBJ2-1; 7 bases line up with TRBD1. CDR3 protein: CASSSPGQPTYNEQFF. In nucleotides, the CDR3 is TGTGCCAGCAGTTCCCCGGGACAGCCAACCTACAATGAGCAGTTCTTC.